The clone carrying this TCR beta chain showed up just once. With a J-beta primer mix and a sample-barcoded 5' primer, a second PCR ran about 6 to 11 cycles. From the 5' RACE reads, TCRdb called clonotypes with MiXCR, one entry per CDR3 protein. The sample carries 750,000 to 950,000 distinct CDR3 sequences, about 53% recorded once. These data originate in a study of blood T cells in healthy people across ages. In germline, CDR1 is LNHNV, CDR2 YYDKDF (reference sequence). CDR3 length: 17 residues. The ends were cut back, 3 bases at V and 1 base at J, with 16 bases in the middle. The material sequenced was blood. The J gene is TRBJ2-1, the V gene TRBV15, with D perhaps TRBD2 (6 bases). This receptor was obtained from an older man in good health. The CDR3 here is CATSSPGLRESYNEQFF. The CDR3 coding sequence is TGTGCCACCAGCAGTCCGGGGCTACGGGAGTCCTACAATGAGCAGTTCTTC.